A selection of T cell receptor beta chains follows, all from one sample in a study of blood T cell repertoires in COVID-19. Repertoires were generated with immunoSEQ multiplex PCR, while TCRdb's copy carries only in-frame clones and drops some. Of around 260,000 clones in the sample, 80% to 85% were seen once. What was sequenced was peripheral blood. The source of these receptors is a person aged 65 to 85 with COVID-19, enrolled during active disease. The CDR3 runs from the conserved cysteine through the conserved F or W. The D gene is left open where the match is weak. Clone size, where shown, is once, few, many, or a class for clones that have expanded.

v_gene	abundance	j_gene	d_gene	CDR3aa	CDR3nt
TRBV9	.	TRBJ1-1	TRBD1	CASSVGGGQGSTEAFF	TGTGCCAGCAGCGTAGGAGGGGGACAGGGGTCCACTGAAGCTTTCTTT
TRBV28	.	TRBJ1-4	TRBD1	CASSLPGSMTGFNEKLFF	TGTGCCAGCAGTTTACCCGGCTCGATGACAGGGTTTAATGAAAAACTGTTTTTT
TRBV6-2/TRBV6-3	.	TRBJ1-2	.	CASSRPWDTLYYGYTF	TGTGCCAGCAGTCGGCCCTGGGACACCTTATACTATGGCTACACCTTC
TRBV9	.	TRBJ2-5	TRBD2	CASSVFPGLQETQYF	TGTGCCAGCAGCGTATTCCCGGGACTACAAGAGACCCAGTACTTC
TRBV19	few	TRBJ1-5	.	CASSGRYGNQPQHF	TGTGCCAGTTCGGGGAGATACGGCAATCAGCCCCAGCATTTT
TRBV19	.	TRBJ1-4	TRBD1	CASTLGLTGGASNEKLFF	TGTGCCAGTACCCTTGGGCTGACAGGGGGCGCTTCTAATGAAAAACTGTTTTTT
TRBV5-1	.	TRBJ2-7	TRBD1	CASSLDTGGYSYEQYF	TGCGCCAGCAGCTTGGATACAGGGGGTTACTCCTACGAGCAGTACTTC
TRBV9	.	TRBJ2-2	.	CASSAGYPVNTGELFF	TGTGCCAGCAGCGCCGGGTATCCAGTAAACACCGGGGAGCTGTTTTTT
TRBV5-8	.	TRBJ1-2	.	CASSLISGEHYGYTF	TGTGCCAGCAGCTTGATTTCGGGAGAACACTATGGCTACACCTTC
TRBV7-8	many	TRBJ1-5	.	CASSLISGINQPQHF	TGTGCCAGCAGCTTAATTTCAGGGATCAATCAGCCCCAGCATTTT
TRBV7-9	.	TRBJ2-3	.	CASTPVPDTQYF	TGTGCCAGCACCCCCGTTCCAGATACGCAGTATTTT